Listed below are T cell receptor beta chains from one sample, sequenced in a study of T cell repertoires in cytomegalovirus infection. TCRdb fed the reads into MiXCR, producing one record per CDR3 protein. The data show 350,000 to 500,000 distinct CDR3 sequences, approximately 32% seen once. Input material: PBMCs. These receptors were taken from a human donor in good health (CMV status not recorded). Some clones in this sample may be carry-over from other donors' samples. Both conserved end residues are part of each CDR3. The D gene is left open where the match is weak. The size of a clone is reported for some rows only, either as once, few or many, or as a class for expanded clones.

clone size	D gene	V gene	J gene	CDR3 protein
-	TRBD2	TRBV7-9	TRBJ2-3	CASSLGLAGGPSDPQYF
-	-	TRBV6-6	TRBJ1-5	CARSREPQPQHF
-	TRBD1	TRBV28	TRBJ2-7	CASSIGDRYEQYF
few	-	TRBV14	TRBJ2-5	CASSPEGLGETQYF
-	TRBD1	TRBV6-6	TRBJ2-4	CASIHRGTKNIQYF
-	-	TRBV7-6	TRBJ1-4	CASSLVGPTADEKLFF
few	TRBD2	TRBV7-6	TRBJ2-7	CASVSGGFYEQYF
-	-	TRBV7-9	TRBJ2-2	CASSLTSAGYTGELFF
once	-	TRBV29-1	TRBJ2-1	CSVENRDIKGSF
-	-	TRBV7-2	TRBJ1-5	CASSLKWGGQPQHF
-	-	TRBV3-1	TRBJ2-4	CASSPQTRSAKNIQYF
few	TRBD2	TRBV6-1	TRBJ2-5	CASWGGQETQYF
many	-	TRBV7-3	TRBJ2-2	CASSLMDSANTGELFF
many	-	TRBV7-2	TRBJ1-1	CASSSTLYDAFF
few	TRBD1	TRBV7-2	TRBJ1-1	CASSSRAGTGSFF
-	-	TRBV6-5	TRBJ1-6	CATRGRVVRNSPLHF
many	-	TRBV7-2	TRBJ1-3	CASSLGRSSSGNTIYF
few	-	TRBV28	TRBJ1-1	CASIQHAGTEAFF
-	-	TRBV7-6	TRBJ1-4	CASSLEAGEKLFF
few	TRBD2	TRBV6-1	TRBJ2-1	CAYRGGYNEQFF
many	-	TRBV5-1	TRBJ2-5	CASSLGSGQETQYF
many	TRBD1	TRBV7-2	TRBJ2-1	CASSLKGQGAGEQFF
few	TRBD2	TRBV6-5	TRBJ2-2	CASSYSTLAGGPRTGELFF
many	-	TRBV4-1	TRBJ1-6	CASSQDRLGDSPLHF
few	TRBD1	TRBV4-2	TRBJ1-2	CASSQERDSSYGYTF
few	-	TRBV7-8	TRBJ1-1	CASSPRSLNTEAFF
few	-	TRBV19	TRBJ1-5	CASSIVKVQPQHF
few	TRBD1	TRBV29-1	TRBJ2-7	CSVDGRDRGFYEQYF
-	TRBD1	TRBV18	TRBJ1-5	CASSEGQFYSNQPQHF
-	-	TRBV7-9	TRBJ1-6	CAISSQGGLSPLHF
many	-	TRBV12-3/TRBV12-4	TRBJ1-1	CASRWHEDTEAFF
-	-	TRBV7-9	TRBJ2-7	CASSSIASGVEQYF
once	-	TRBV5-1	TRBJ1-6	CASSRDNPDYSPLHF
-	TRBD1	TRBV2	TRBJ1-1	CATQGGSEAFF
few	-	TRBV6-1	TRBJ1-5	CATLLERNSNQPQHF
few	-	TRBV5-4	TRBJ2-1	CASSSYTGYNEQFF
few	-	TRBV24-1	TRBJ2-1	CATSAKGLYNEQFF
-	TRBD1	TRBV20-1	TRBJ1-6	CSARTSTRGQGPNSPLHF
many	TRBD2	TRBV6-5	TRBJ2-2	CASSFSGGGASWTGELFF
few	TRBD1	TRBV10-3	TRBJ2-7	CAVSGTGSDEQYF
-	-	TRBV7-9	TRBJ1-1	CASSRTEMGVNTEAFF
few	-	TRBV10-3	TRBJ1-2	CAISGREKNGYTF
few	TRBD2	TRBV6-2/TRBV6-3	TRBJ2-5	CASSYVSGGSRETQYF
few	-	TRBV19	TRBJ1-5	CASSIGPQPQHF
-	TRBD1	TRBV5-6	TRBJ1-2	CASSQSGRGFGYTF
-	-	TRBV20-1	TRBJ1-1	CSARTGPTNTEAFF
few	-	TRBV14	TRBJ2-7	CASSQDHYRIDEQYF
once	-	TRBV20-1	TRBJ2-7	CSSRDLVTGPYEQYF
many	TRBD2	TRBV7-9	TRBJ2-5	CASSAGTNQETQYF